Each of the 7 T cell receptor beta chains below was sequenced from the same sample in a study of T-cell memory formation after mild COVID-19. MiXCR, applied by TCRdb to the 5' RACE reads, yields one record per CDR3 protein. The data show roughly 250,000 distinct CDR3 sequences, about 16% seen once. Sequenced material: PBMCs or a T cell subset sorted from them (not recorded which). The origin of the receptors is a man between 18 and 35 years old who had mild COVID-19 (a few samples of this study predate the infection). Cell type and time point are not known.

This clonotype has more than one count but fewer than ten. DNA for the CDR3: TGCAGTGCTAGTTTGTCAGGCTATGGCTACACCTTC. Its translation is CSASLSGYGYTF. This chain connects TRBV20-1 to TRBJ1-2, with D unclear. The length of the CDR3 is 12 residues. CDR1 DFQATT and CDR2 SNEGSKA come from the germline V gene (reference sequence). Trimming stripped 3 bases from V and 4 bases from J, with 9 bases between.

This clonotype came up a few times. This chain links TRBV29-1 with TRBJ2-3, with D maybe TRBD2 (5 bases). Germline-derived CDR1 and CDR2 are SQVTM and ANQGSEA. This CDR3 spans 13 amino acids. The V and J ends lost 4 bases and 8 bases respectively, with 16 bases between them. For the CDR3, the DNA is TGCAGCGTTGGGCCGGGATACTCGGGTACGCAGTATTTT. This codes for CSVGPGYSGTQYF.

This clonotype came up a few times. The chain couples TRBV7-2 to TRBJ2-5, with 8 bases fitting TRBD2. V dropped 6 bases and J dropped 5; count of bases not matched to a gene: 14. Germline CDR1 reads SGHTA; CDR2 reads FQGNSA. The CDR3 is 16 residues long. CDR3 sequence: CASRIGGGGMMETQYF. The CDR3 nucleotides read TGTGCCAGCAGGATCGGGGGCGGGGGGATGATGGAGACCCAGTACTTC.

This clonotype appeared many times. This sequence joins TRBV5-6 and TRBJ2-3, with D tentatively TRBD1 (5 bases). This CDR3 spans 14 amino acids. The germline CDR1 and CDR2 sequences are SGHDT and YYEEEE. Trimming took 1 base from V and 2 from J, leaving 8 bases between them. In DNA, the CDR3 is TGTGCCAGCAGCTTGAGGGGATACACAGATACGCAGTATTTT. Its translation is CASSLRGYTDTQYF.

This clonotype was counted only a few times. The gene calls are TRBV4-1 and TRBJ2-2; 8 positions match TRBD1. V lost 0 bases, J lost 4 bases, and 7 bases stayed unmatched. The CDR3 runs to 17 residues. CDR1 and CDR2 from the germline V gene are MGHRA and YSYEKL. The CDR3 sequence: CASSQDRGQGGTGELFF. Written as DNA, the CDR3 is TGCGCCAGCAGCCAAGATCGCGGACAGGGTGGCACCGGGGAGCTGTTTTTT.

The sample holds many counts of this clonotype. This chain connects TRBV12-3 or TRBV12-4 to TRBJ2-7; weak D call: TRBD2 (6 bases). The CDR3 is 13 residues long. The V end was cut by 7 bases, the J end by 5 bases, with 15 bases between. The CDR3, as DNA: TGTGCCAGCAAACCTGGGACTTCCGACGAGCAGTACTTC. Its protein is CASKPGTSDEQYF.

This chain connects TRBV7-2 to TRBJ1-5, with D maybe TRBD1 (6 bases). Trimming shortened V by 1 base and J by 0 bases, and 13 bases separated the two germline ends. There are 17 residues in the CDR3. Germline V gene sequence: CDR1 SGHTA, CDR2 FQGNSA. The CDR3 sequence is CASSLGPRRGSNQPQHF. The CDR3 DNA reads as TGTGCCAGCAGCTTAGGACCCCGCAGGGGTAGCAATCAGCCCCAGCATTTT.